This T cell receptor beta chain stems from a study of OX40 agonist ivuxolimab in advanced cancers. Regarding the research as a whole: Ivuxolimab was a fully human IgG2 agonistic monoclonal antibody targeting the costimulatory receptor OX40 (CD134). Intravenous ivuxolimab was administered to patients every 2 weeks at six dose levels: 0.01, 0.1, 0.3, 1.5, 3 and 10 mg/kg. Among the approximately 50 dose-escalation patients, around 19 had hepatocellular carcinoma, approximately 15 melanoma, 9 renal cell carcinoma and 9 head and neck cancer. In the dose-escalation cohort, 82.7% of patients were male, and the mean age was roughly 60 years with a range of roughly 20 to 80. Patients were allowed to have had prior anti-PD-1, anti-PD-L1 or anti-CTLA-4 therapy, and 30% to 50% of the dose-escalation patients had previously received checkpoint inhibitors. Partial responses occurred in three dose-escalation patients: two with cutaneous melanoma and one with hepatocellular carcinoma. The point of sequencing TCRbeta in the periphery was to test whether ivuxolimab changed TCR sequence diversity and drove clonal T-cell expansion. The monotherapy dose-escalation portion (N of about 47 patients) of the phase I ivuxolimab trial is reported in the paper.

As for this clone: What this receptor recognizes is not known. Base qualities are not recorded, but no much larger clone differs from it by a single base.

Relative to germline, V is missing 6 bases and J is missing 2 bases, with 12 bases of the junction outside any gene match. The CDR3, cysteine through phenylalanine, is 16 amino acids long. Here the CDR3 DNA is all that survives: 48 bases in frame from base 1. Taken from the germline V gene, the CDR1 and CDR2 loops are MDHEN and SYDVKM. The trial excluded patients who had a history of autoimmune disease or were on systemic immunosuppression. Peripheral blood for TCR sequencing was collected from all dose cohorts at baseline, on cycle 4 day 1, and on cycle 7 day 1. The samples were taken from a phase I, first-in-human, multicenter, open-label dose-escalation trial of ivuxolimab. The trial enrolled adults with locally advanced or metastatic head and neck squamous cell, hepatocellular, melanoma or renal cell carcinoma. Before TCR sequencing, CD4+ T cells and CD8+ T cells were sorted from peripheral blood as separate populations.

To sequence the TCRbeta CDR3 region, genomic DNA was isolated from the sorted cells. TCRbeta CDR3 regions were sequenced using the immunoSEQ Assay. The table was pulled from immuneACCESS by TCRdb, which kept in-frame rearrangements only. Such tables lose some clones; where checked, under half of the loss comes from unresolved V genes, and the rest has no known cause. The sample yields approximately 77,000 clones; over 80% were counted once. The top ten hold approximately 0.5% of the sample. General conclusions and limits of the study: At doses from 0.1 to 3.0 mg/kg, clonal expansion was seen in both CD4+ and CD8+ blood T cells between baseline and week 6. Low levels of normalized T-cell clonal expansion were also seen in some nonresponding patients. In partial responders in the 0.1-3.0 mg/kg groups, normalized peripheral clonal expansion was found to be among the lowest, especially among CD8+ T cells. The antigen specificity of the peripheral T cells that underwent clonal expansion was not determined. After ivuxolimab, more expanded clones were found on average in CD8+ T cells than in CD4+ T cells.

This clonotype was sampled from an adult with an advanced solid tumor such as melanoma, head and neck, liver or kidney cancer. Rearrangement joined TRBV28 to TRBJ2-7, with 8 bases aligning to TRBD2. The source was CD4+ or CD8+ T cells sorted from blood, collected in a trial of the OX40 agonist ivuxolimab. The CDR3 amino acid sequence is: CASRKMGREVPYEQYF. The DNA sequence is given as TGTGCCAGCAGAAAAATGGGGCGGGAGGTCCCCTACGAGCAGTACTTC. Where the CDR3 stops, the reference TRBV28 and TRBJ2-7 genes take over; the full variable domain is DVKVTQSSRYLVKRTGEKVFLECVQDMDHENMFWYRQDPGLGLRLIYFSYDVKMKEKGDIPEGYSVSREKKERFSLILESASTNQTSMYLCASRKMGREVPYEQYFGPGTRLTVT.